One and the same sample provided the 22 T cell receptor beta chains below, sequenced in a study of blood T cell repertoires in COVID-19. Method: immunoSEQ multiplex PCR; TCRdb's copy keeps in-frame clones and lacks some. The sample lists some 250,000 clones, about 90% occurring once. Material: PBMCs or T cells enriched from blood (not recorded which). Source of these receptors: a human donor in a cohort exposed to, infected with or recovered from COVID-19 (not recorded which). The donor label of this sample is uncertain.

V gene TRBV2 combines with J gene TRBJ2-2; TRBD2 might be the D (5 bases). The CDR3 length is 16 residues. Per germline, CDR1 SNHLY and CDR2 FYNNEI. Trimming removed 4 bases from V and 4 bases from J, with 16 bases in between. CDR3: CASSVMLAQTTGELFF. The CDR3 nucleotides are TGTGCCAGCAGTGTAATGCTAGCCCAGACCACCGGGGAGCTGTTTTTT.

The rearrangement links TRBV6-5 to TRBJ1-2; TRBD1 matches at 11 bases. The CDR3 is 15 residues long. The V gene's germline CDR1 is MNHEY and CDR2 SVGAGI. V lost 0 bases and J lost 8; bases outside the gene matches: 5. CDR3 coding DNA: TGTGCCAGCAGTTACTCGAGGACAGGGGGCCAGGGCTACACCTTC. This encodes CASSYSRTGGQGYTF.

This clone was counted only a few times. The chain is built from TRBV12-5 and TRBJ1-2, with TRBD1 identical over 12 bases. The CDR3 extends over 16 amino acids. Germline values: CDR1 LGHNT, CDR2 FRNRAP. V lost 6 bases to trimming and J lost 4 bases; unmatched junction nucleotides: 9. CDR3 sequence: CASGRGQGAWSYGYTF. In DNA, the CDR3 is TGTGCTAGTGGCAGGGGACAGGGGGCGTGGAGCTATGGCTACACCTTC.

The rearrangement links TRBV27 to TRBJ2-1, with a tentative D call TRBD2 (6 bases). V gave up 4 bases and J gave up 6 bases, with 16 bases separating them. Germline CDR1 MNHEY, CDR2 SMNVEV (reference sequence). The CDR3 loop spans 15 amino acids. In DNA, the CDR3 is TGTGCCAGCAGTTCCTACGCACCGACTAGCAATGAGCAGTTCTTC. Translated, it gives CASSSYAPTSNEQFF.

This clone was detected a few times. CDR3 coding DNA: TGTGCCAGCAGTCGGACCGACAGGGTCTACAATGAGCAGTTCTTC. Amino acids: CASSRTDRVYNEQFF. The rearrangement uses TRBV6-5 and TRBJ2-1, with 7 positions matching TRBD1. Germline V gene sequence: CDR1 MNHEY, CDR2 SVGAGI. After removal of 5 bases from V and 3 bases from J, the junction contained 7 bases not matched to a gene. This CDR3 has 15 residues.

This chain joins TRBV11-2 and TRBJ2-7; D possibly corresponds to TRBD1 (5 bases). The CDR3 covers 15 residues. Trimming pared 5 bases from V and 7 bases from J, leaving 21 bases between. CDR1 is SGHAT, CDR2 FQNNGV, per germline. The chain's CDR3 is CASSLPQGRVGEQYF. The CDR3 nucleotides are TGTGCCAGCAGCCTCCCTCAAGGCAGGGTGGGGGAGCAGTACTTC.

The rearrangement uses TRBV12-5 and TRBJ1-5; 7 positions match TRBD1. V gave up 1 base and J gave up 4 bases; unmatched junction bases: 10. CDR1 and CDR2 from the germline V gene are LGHNT and FRNRAP. CDR3 length equals 17 residues. CDR3 amino acids: CASGLDRFGQVNQPQHF. The CDR3 bases are TGTGCTAGTGGTTTGGACCGATTTGGACAGGTTAATCAGCCCCAGCATTTT.

The chain couples TRBV7-8 to TRBJ2-5, with TRBD2 identical over 13 bases. Germline loops: CDR1 SGHVS, CDR2 FQNEAQ. V lost 5 bases to trimming and J lost 5 bases; unmatched junction nucleotides: 8. The CDR3 runs 16 residues. The CDR3 DNA reads TGTGCCAGCAGCATTACTAGCGGGGGGGCCGGTGAGACCCAGTACTTC. As protein: CASSITSGGAGETQYF.

J is TRBJ2-6 and V is TRBV19; 7 bases fit TRBD1. CDR3 length: 17 amino acids. The trim removed 4 bases at V and 1 base at J, leaving 7 bases unmatched. The V gene's germline CDR1 is LNHDA and CDR2 SQIVND (reference sequence). In nucleotides, the CDR3 is TGTGCCAGTAGTAGCCTAGGGGGCGGGTCTGGGGCCAACGTCCTGACTTTC. As protein: CASSSLGGGSGANVLTF. Together with reference TRBV19 and TRBJ2-6, the CDR3 gives the full variable domain: DGGITQSPKYLFRKEGQNVTLSCEQNLNHDAMYWYRQDPGQGLRLIYYSQIVNDFQKGDIAEGYSVSREKKESFPLTVTSAQKNPTAFYLCASSSLGGGSGANVLTFGAGSRLTVL.

This clone was detected once. This sequence joins TRBV9 and TRBJ2-7; D is unresolved. The CDR3 has 13 amino acids. The germline CDR1 and CDR2 sequences are SGDLS and YYNGEE. V dropped 0 bases and J dropped 4 bases, with 8 bases sitting between them. The CDR3 region is CASSVEPGYEQYF. CDR3 DNA sequence: TGTGCCAGCAGCGTAGAGCCAGGATACGAGCAGTACTTC.

The gene calls are TRBV19 and TRBJ1-2, with 7 bases aligning to TRBD1. The germline gives CDR1 LNHDA, CDR2 SQIVND (reference sequence). Unmatched junction bases numbered 13, after V lost 7 bases and J lost 5 bases. The CDR3 covers 15 residues. The DNA for the CDR3 is TGTGCCAGTAAGGTGGCGTCGGACAGGATGTATGGCTACACCTTC. This sequence encodes CASKVASDRMYGYTF.

This chain joins TRBV27 and TRBJ2-2, with D tentatively TRBD1 (6 bases). There are 15 residues in the CDR3. Germline values: CDR1 MNHEY, CDR2 SMNVEV (reference sequence). The V and J ends lost 4 bases and 4 bases respectively, with 13 bases between them. CDR3 in amino acids: CASSWIGGSTGELFF. The CDR3 DNA follows: TGTGCCAGCAGTTGGATAGGGGGTAGCACCGGGGAGCTGTTTTTT.

This chain uses TRBV9 with TRBJ1-1; D is uncertain. From germline, CDR1 is SGDLS and CDR2 YYNGEE. The CDR3 spans 12 residues. The germline V and J ends were trimmed by 7 bases and 1 base, with 8 bases remaining between them. The CDR3 here is CASGRPNTEAFF. The CDR3 DNA follows: TGTGCCAGCGGGCGCCCGAACACTGAAGCTTTCTTT.

This clone was found once. The rearrangement links TRBV28 to TRBJ1-6; 7 bases align to TRBD1. The trim removed 7 bases at V and 7 bases at J, leaving 7 bases unmatched. This CDR3 has 14 amino acids. Germline CDR1 is MDHEN and CDR2 is SYDVKM. CDR3 amino acids: CASTPGQINSPLHF. The CDR3 DNA reads TGTGCCAGCACCCCGGGACAGATAAATTCACCCCTCCACTTT.

The chain has TRBV24-1 and TRBJ1-2; possible D gene TRBD1, 5 bases. The germline gives CDR1 KGHDR, CDR2 SFDVKD. There are 14 residues in the CDR3. The V end lost 0 bases, the J end lost 4 bases, and 8 bases lay between the germline ends. The CDR3 loop reads CATSDLGHSYGYTF. CDR3 DNA: TGTGCCACCAGTGATTTGGGACATTCCTATGGCTACACCTTC.

This chain links TRBV7-2 with TRBJ1-2; possibly TRBD1 for D (6 bases). With 0 bases removed from V and 0 bases from J, the gap between germline ends came to 11 bases. Germline-derived CDR1 and CDR2 are SGHTA and FQGNSA. The CDR3 sequence is 16 residues long. The CDR3 reads CASSLAPDSSNYGYTF. CDR3 sequence (DNA): TGTGCCAGCAGCTTAGCCCCGGACAGTTCTAACTATGGCTACACCTTC.

This chain joins TRBV12-3 or TRBV12-4 and TRBJ1-2; tentative D call: TRBD1 (6 bases). V lost 3 bases and J 5 bases, leaving 10 bases between the germline ends. This CDR3 region has 13 residues. DNA of the CDR3: TGTGCCAGCAGTTTGGGAGGGGGGTATGGCTACACCTTC. This encodes CASSLGGGYGYTF.

This clone was seen once. This chain uses TRBV18 with TRBJ1-4, with D perhaps TRBD1 (5 bases). The ends were cut back, 1 base at V and 8 bases at J, with 14 bases in the middle. Germline CDR1 and CDR2: KGHSH and LQKENI. The CDR3 has 15 amino acids. CDR3 loop: CASSPLEARGEKLFF. The CDR3, as DNA: TGTGCCAGCTCACCACTAGAGGCTCGGGGGGAAAAACTGTTTTTT. Looking up the rest from reference TRBV18 and TRBJ1-4 gives the full variable domain: NAGVMQNPRHLVRRRGQEARLRCSPMKGHSHVYWYRQLPEEGLKFMVYLQKENIIDESGMPKERFSAEFPKEGPSILRIQQVVRGDSAAYFCASSPLEARGEKLFFGSGTQLSVL.

This clone occurred a few times. V is TRBV30 and J is TRBJ1-1, with 7 nucleotides matching TRBD1. The CDR3 covers 13 residues. After removal of 3 bases from V and 1 base from J, the junction contained 2 bases not matched to a gene. Germline CDR1 reads GTSNPN; CDR2 reads SVGIG (reference sequence). In DNA, the CDR3 is TGTGCCTGGAGCGGACAGGAGAACACTGAAGCTTTCTTT. The encoded protein is CAWSGQENTEAFF.

This rearrangement joins TRBV14 to TRBJ1-1; D not resolved. The germline CDR1 and CDR2 sequences are SGHDN and FVKESK. V lost 5 bases and J lost 3, with 10 bases in between. The CDR3 covers 13 residues. The CDR3 DNA follows: TGTGCCAGCAGCGCCCTACGGGACACTGAAGCTTTCTTT. Its protein is CASSALRDTEAFF.

The table lists this clone with a few counts. The chain uses TRBV7-9 and TRBJ1-2, with D tentatively TRBD1 (5 bases). Germline V CDR1 and CDR2: SEHNR, FQNEAQ (reference sequence). Trimming shortened V by 2 bases and J by 6 bases, and 10 bases separated the two germline ends. The CDR3 spans 13 residues. In DNA form, the CDR3 reads TGTGCCAGCAGCTTACCAGGGCTTAATGGCTACACCTTC. It is translated as CASSLPGLNGYTF.

V usage is TRBV7-9 and J usage is TRBJ1-1, with a tentative D call TRBD1 (5 bases). The V and J ends lost 1 base and 1 base respectively, with 22 bases between them. The length of the CDR3 is 19 residues. CDR1 and CDR2 (germline): SEHNR, FQNEAQ (reference sequence). The CDR3 sequence is CASSLGPRGQRQPNTEAFF. The CDR3 bases are TGTGCCAGCAGCTTAGGGCCTCGAGGCCAAAGACAGCCGAACACTGAAGCTTTCTTT.